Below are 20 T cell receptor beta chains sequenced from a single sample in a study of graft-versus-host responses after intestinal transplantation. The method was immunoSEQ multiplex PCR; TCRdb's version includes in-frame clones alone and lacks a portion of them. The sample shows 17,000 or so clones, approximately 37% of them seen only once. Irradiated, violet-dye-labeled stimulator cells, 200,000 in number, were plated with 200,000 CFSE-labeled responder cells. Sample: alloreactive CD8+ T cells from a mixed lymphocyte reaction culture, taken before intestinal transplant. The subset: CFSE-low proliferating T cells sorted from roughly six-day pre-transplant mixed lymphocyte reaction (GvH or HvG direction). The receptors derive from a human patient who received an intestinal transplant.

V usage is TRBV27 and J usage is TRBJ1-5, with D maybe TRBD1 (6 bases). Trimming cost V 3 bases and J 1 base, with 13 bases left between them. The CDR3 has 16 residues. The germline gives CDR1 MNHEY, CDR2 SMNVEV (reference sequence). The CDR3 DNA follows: TGTGCCAGCAGTTTTTTAGGGACAATGAGCAATCAGCCCCAGCATTTT. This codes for CASSFLGTMSNQPQHF.

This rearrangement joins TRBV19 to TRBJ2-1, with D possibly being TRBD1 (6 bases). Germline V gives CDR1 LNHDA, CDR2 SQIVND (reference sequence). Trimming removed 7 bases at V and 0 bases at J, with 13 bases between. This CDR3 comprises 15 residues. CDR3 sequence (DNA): TGTGCCAGTACCTTAGACAGGAGCTCCTACAATGAGCAGTTCTTC. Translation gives CASTLDRSSYNEQFF.

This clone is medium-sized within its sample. Here the CDR3 reads CASSRSDHNEQFF. The CDR3 region has the DNA TGTGCCAGCAGCCGTAGCGATCACAATGAGCAGTTCTTC. J is TRBJ2-1 and V is TRBV9; TRBD2 might be the D (5 bases). The CDR3 length is 13 residues. V lost 4 bases and J lost 5, with 10 bases in between. The germline gives CDR1 SGDLS, CDR2 YYNGEE.

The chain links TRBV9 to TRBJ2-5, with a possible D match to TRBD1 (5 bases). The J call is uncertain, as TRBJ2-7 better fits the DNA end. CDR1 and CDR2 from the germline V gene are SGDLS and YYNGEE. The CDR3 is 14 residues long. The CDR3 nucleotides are TGTGCCAGCAGCGTAGCTCAGGGCTCCTACGAGCAGTACTTC. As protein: CASSVAQGSYEQYF.

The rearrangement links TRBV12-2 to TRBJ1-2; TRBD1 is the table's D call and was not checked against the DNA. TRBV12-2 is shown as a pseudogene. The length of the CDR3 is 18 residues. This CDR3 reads CASRLGKEPTRGSYGYTF. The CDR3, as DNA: TGTGCAAGTCGCTTAGGAAAAGAGCCCACCAGGGGCTCCTATGGCTACACCTTC.

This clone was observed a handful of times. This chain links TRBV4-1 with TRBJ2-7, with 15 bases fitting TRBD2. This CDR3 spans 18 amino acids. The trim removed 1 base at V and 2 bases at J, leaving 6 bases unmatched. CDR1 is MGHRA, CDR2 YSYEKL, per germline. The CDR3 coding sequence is TGCGCCAGCAGCCAAGTAGGACTAGCGGGAGGGGGGACCTACGAGCAGTACTTC. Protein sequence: CASSQVGLAGGGTYEQYF.

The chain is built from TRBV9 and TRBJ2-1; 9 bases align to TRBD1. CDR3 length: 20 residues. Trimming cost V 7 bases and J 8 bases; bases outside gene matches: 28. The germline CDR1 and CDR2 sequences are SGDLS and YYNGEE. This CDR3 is CASGKNRGRNPWQLYHEQFF. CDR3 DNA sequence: TGTGCCAGCGGGAAAAACAGGGGGCGAAACCCGTGGCAACTGTACCATGAGCAGTTCTTC.

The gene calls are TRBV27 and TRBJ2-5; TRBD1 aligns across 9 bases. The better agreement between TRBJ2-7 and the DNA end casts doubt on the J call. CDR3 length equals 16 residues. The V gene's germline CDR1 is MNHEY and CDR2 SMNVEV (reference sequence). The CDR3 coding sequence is TGTGCCAGCAGCAAATTGACAGGGGGGAATTACTACGAGCAGTACTTC. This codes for CASSKLTGGNYYEQYF.

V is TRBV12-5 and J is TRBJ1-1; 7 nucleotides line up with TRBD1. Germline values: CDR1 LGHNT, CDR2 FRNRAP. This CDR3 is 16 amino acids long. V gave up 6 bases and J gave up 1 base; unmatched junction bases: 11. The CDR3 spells CASGVLQGRWNTEAFF. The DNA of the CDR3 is TGTGCTAGTGGCGTCTTACAGGGGCGCTGGAACACTGAAGCTTTCTTT.

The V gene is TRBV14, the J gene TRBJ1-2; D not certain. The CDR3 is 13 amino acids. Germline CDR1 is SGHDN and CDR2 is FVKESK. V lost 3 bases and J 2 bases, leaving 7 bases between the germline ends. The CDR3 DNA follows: TGTGCCAGCAGCCAGGGCCGAAACTATGGCTACACCTTC. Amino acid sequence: CASSQGRNYGYTF.

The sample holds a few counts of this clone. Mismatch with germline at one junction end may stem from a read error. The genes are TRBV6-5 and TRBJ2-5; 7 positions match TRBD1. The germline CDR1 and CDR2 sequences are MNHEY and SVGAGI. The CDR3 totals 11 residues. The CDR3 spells CASSIGQALHF. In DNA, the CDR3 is TGTGCCAGCAGTATCGGACAGGCTCTCCACTTC.

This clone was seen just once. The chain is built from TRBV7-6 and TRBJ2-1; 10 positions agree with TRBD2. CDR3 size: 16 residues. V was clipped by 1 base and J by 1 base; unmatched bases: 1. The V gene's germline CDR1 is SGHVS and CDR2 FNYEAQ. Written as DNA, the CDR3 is TGTGCCAGCAGCTTAGAAGCGGGAGGGTCCTACAATGAGCAGTTCTTC. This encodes CASSLEAGGSYNEQFF. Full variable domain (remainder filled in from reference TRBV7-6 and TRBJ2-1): GAGVSQSPRYKVTKRGQDVALRCDPISGHVSLYWYRQALGQGPEFLTYFNYEAQQDKSGLPNDRFSAERPEGSISTLTIQRTEQRDSAMYRCASSLEAGGSYNEQFFGPGTRLTVL.

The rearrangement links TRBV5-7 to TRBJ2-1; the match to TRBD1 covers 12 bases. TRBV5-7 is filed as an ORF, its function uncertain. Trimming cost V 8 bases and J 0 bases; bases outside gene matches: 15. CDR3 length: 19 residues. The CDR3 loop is CARVVPGQGAEGSYNEQFF. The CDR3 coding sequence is TGTGCCAGGGTGGTCCCGGGACAGGGGGCGGAAGGCTCCTACAATGAGCAGTTCTTC.

The CDR3 sequence: CASSSVTAAANEKLFF. The CDR3 region has the DNA TGTGCCAGCAGTTCTGTCACAGCAGCCGCTAATGAAAAACTGTTTTTT. The chain uses TRBV6-5 and TRBJ1-4; D gene ambiguous. CDR1 and CDR2 from the germline V gene are MNHEY and SVGAGI. This CDR3 is 16 amino acids long. Trimming stripped 4 bases from V and 3 bases from J, with 15 bases between.

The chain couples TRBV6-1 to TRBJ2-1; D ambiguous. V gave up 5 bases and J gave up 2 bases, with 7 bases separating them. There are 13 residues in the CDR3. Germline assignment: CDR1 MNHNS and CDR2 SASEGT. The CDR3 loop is CASSPTTYNEQFF. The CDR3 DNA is TGTGCCAGCAGTCCGACAACCTACAATGAGCAGTTCTTC.

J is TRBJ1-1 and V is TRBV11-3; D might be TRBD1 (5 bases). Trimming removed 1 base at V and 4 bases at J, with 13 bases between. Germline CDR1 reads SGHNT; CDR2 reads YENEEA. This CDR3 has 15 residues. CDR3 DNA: TGTGCCAGCAGCTTAGCCCCAGGGTTGCTCACTGAAGCTTTCTTT. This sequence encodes CASSLAPGLLTEAFF.

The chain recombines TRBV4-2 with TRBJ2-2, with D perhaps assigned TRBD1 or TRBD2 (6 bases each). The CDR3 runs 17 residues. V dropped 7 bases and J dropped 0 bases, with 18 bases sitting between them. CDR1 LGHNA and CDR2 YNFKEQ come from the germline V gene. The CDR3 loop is CASTRVGGHTNTGELFF. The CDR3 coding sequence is TGTGCCAGCACCCGTGTGGGGGGCCATACGAACACCGGGGAGCTGTTTTTT.

CDR3 loop: CSVEEAGRVVETQYF. The CDR3 DNA reads TGCAGCGTTGAAGAAGCGGGACGAGTTGTGGAGACCCAGTACTTC. The V and J genes are TRBV29-1 and TRBJ2-5, with 7 positions matching TRBD2. The CDR3 sequence is 15 residues long. CDR1 SQVTM and CDR2 ANQGSEA come from the germline V gene. V gave up 0 bases and J gave up 5 bases; unmatched junction bases: 9.

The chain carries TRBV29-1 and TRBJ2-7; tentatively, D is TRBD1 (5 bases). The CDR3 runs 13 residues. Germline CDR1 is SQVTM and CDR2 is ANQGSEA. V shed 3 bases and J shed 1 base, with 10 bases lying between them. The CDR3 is CSVETVESYEQYF. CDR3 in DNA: TGCAGCGTTGAGACAGTGGAATCCTACGAGCAGTACTTC.

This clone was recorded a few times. In DNA form, the CDR3 reads TGTGCCAGCAGCAAAGACTGTTGGGAGGGGGACACAGATACGCAGTATTTT. Encoded protein: CASSKDCWEGDTDTQYF. The rearrangement uses TRBV21-1 and TRBJ2-3; the DNA was not used to check the table's D call, TRBD2. TRBV21-1 is a listed pseudogene. The CDR3 sequence is 17 residues long.